This passage covers 13 T cell receptor beta chains from one sample sequenced in a study of blood T cell repertoires in COVID-19. Libraries were prepared by immunoSEQ multiplex PCR; TCRdb keeps only in-frame clonotypes and omits some of them. The repertoire has about 140,000 clones, approximately 84% of them found once; the top ten carry around 3.7%. Sequenced input: PBMCs or T cells enriched from blood (not recorded which). The receptors shown here come from a woman in her forties or fifties with acute COVID-19.

The V and J genes are TRBV28 and TRBJ1-2, with 12 positions matching TRBD1. Germline V gene data show CDR1 as MDHEN and CDR2 as SYDVKM. The CDR3 spans 15 residues. The J segment lost 8 bases and the V segment lost 6 bases, leaving 10 bases of the junction unmatched. The CDR3 is CASRVPGTGGRGYTF. The CDR3 nucleotides are TGTGCCAGCAGAGTCCCCGGGACAGGGGGCCGGGGCTACACCTTC.

The chain links TRBV24-1 to TRBJ2-7; a possible D gene is TRBD2 (5 bases). This CDR3 comprises 13 residues. Looked up from germline, CDR1 is KGHDR and CDR2 is SFDVKD. V lost 6 bases and J 5 bases, leaving 13 bases between the germline ends. CDR3 sequence (DNA): TGTGCCACCAGTACCTTTCCTAGCAACGAGCAGTACTTC. It is translated as CATSTFPSNEQYF.

The V call is TRBV7-2, the J call TRBJ2-1, with TRBD1 matching over 10 bases. Losses at the gene ends were 0 bases for V and 0 bases for J; bases not matched to a gene: 5. There are 18 residues in the CDR3. The germline V gene has CDR1 SGHTA and CDR2 FQGNSA. CDR3 residues: CASSLAWGQGSSYNEQFF. The CDR3 DNA follows: TGTGCCAGCAGCTTAGCCTGGGGACAGGGGAGCTCCTACAATGAGCAGTTCTTC. Looking up the rest from reference TRBV7-2 and TRBJ2-1 gives the full variable domain: GAGVSQSPSNKVTEKGKDVELRCDPISGHTALYWYRQSLGQGLEFLIYFQGNSAPDKSGLPSDRFSAERTGGSVSTLTIQRTQQEDSAVYLCASSLAWGQGSSYNEQFFGPGTRLTVL.

CDR3 bases: TGTGCCAGCAGCTCCGGGACTAGCGGGAGAGGTGAGACCCAGTACTTC. Protein product: CASSSGTSGRGETQYF. The chain carries TRBV5-4 and TRBJ2-5; 14 nucleotides align to TRBD2. With 3 bases clipped from V and 5 bases from J, the junction kept 6 bases outside the gene matches. Germline-derived CDR1 and CDR2 are SGHNT and YYREEE (reference sequence). The CDR3 has 16 amino acids. The whole variable domain, remainder taken from reference TRBV5-4 and TRBJ2-5, is ETGVTQSPTHLIKTRGQQVTLRCSSQSGHNTVSWYQQALGQGPQFIFQYYREEENGRGNFPPRFSGLQFPNYSSELNVNALELDDSALYLCASSSGTSGRGETQYFGPGTRLLVL.

The V call is TRBV29-1, the J call TRBJ2-3, with 14 bases identical to TRBD2. Germline V lookup: CDR1 SQVTM, CDR2 ANQGSEA. CDR3 length equals 15 residues. J gave up 6 bases and V 3 bases, and 5 bases lay outside the gene matches. CDR3 residues: CSVEEGLAGADTQYF. The CDR3 DNA is TGCAGCGTTGAGGAGGGACTAGCGGGAGCTGATACGCAGTATTTT.

J is TRBJ2-7 and V is TRBV6-5; possible D gene TRBD1, 5 bases. V was pared by 0 bases and J by 6 bases, with 9 bases between. The germline CDR1 and CDR2 sequences are MNHEY and SVGAGI. There are 13 residues in the CDR3. CDR3 coding DNA: TGTGCCAGCAGTTACTCAGCAGGGCGCGAGCAGTACTTC. Translating gives CASSYSAGREQYF.

This chain joins TRBV6-5 and TRBJ1-5; 7 bases align to TRBD1. Germline V gene data show CDR1 as MNHEY and CDR2 as SVGAGI. This CDR3 contains 12 residues. The CDR3 DNA reads as TGTGCGGGACAGTCTAGCAATCAGCCCCAGCATTTT. This encodes CAGQSSNQPQHF.

The chain carries TRBV9 and TRBJ2-7, with TRBD2 as a possible D gene (6 bases). This CDR3 comprises 14 residues. The V end lost 4 bases, the J end lost 2 bases, and 13 bases lay between the germline ends. Germline V CDR1 and CDR2: SGDLS, YYNGEE. CDR3 loop: CASSPGTQTYEQYF. The CDR3 nucleotides read TGTGCCAGCAGCCCCGGGACTCAGACCTACGAGCAGTACTTC.

The gene calls are TRBV5-1 and TRBJ2-2; TRBD2 matches 9 bases. Per germline, CDR1 SGHRS and CDR2 YFSETQ. Unmatched junction bases numbered 6, after V lost 6 bases and J lost 0 bases. The CDR3 runs 16 residues. In DNA, the CDR3 is TGCGCCAGCAACAAAGTAGCGGGAGCGAACACCGGGGAGCTGTTTTTT. Translation gives CASNKVAGANTGELFF.

V usage is TRBV28 and J usage is TRBJ2-3, with 8 bases aligning to TRBD2. CDR1 and CDR2 from the germline V gene are MDHEN and SYDVKM. Trimming at V came to 1 base and at J to 2 bases, leaving 8 bases not matched to a gene. The CDR3 has 17 amino acids. CDR3 amino acids: CASSLFGRTSPTDTQYF. The CDR3 DNA is TGTGCCAGCAGTTTATTTGGTCGGACTAGCCCCACAGATACGCAGTATTTT. The full variable domain, its missing parts supplied by reference TRBV28 and TRBJ2-3, is DVKVTQSSRYLVKRTGEKVFLECVQDMDHENMFWYRQDPGLGLRLIYFSYDVKMKEKGDIPEGYSVSREKKERFSLILESASTNQTSMYLCASSLFGRTSPTDTQYFGPGTRLTVL.

V gene TRBV19 combines with J gene TRBJ2-2; the match to TRBD2 covers 10 bases. After removal of 6 bases from V and 2 bases from J, the junction contained 3 bases not matched to a gene. This CDR3 contains 15 residues. CDR1 and CDR2 from the germline V gene are LNHDA and SQIVND (reference sequence). The CDR3 nucleotides read TGTGCCAGTAGCTGGACTAGCGGAAACACCGGGGAGCTGTTTTTT. This codes for CASSWTSGNTGELFF.

The rearrangement links TRBV5-1 to TRBJ1-2; the match to TRBD1 covers 8 bases. J gave up 7 bases and V 4 bases, and 9 bases lay outside the gene matches. The length of the CDR3 is 14 residues. CDR1 is SGHRS and CDR2 is YFSETQ in the germline V gene. DNA of the CDR3: TGCGCCAGCAGCGATAAGACAGGGGTTGCTGGCTACACCTTC. It is translated as CASSDKTGVAGYTF.

The chain is built from TRBV5-1 and TRBJ2-5; TRBD1 is a possible D gene (5 bases). CDR3 length: 13 residues. V shed 4 bases and J shed 5 bases, with 12 bases lying between them. CDR1 and CDR2 (germline): SGHRS, YFSETQ. CDR3 sequence: CASSPGIEETQYF. The CDR3 DNA reads TGCGCCAGCAGCCCAGGGATCGAGGAGACCCAGTACTTC.